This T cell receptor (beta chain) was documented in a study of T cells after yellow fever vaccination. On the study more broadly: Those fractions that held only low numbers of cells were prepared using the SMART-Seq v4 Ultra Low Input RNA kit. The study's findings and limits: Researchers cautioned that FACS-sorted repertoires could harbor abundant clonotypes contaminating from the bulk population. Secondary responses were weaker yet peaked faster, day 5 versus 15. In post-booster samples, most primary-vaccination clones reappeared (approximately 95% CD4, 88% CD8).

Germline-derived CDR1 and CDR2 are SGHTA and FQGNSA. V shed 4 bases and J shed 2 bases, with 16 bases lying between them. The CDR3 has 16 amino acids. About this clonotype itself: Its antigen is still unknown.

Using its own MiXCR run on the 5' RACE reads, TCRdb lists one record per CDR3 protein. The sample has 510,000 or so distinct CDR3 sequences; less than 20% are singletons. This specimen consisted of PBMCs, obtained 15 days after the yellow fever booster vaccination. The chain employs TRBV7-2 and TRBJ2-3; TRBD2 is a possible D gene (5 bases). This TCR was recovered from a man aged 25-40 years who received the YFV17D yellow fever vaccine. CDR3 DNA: TGTGCCAGCAGCTATAACTTTGTGGGAGCCACAGATACGCAGTATTTT. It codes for CASSYNFVGATDTQYF.